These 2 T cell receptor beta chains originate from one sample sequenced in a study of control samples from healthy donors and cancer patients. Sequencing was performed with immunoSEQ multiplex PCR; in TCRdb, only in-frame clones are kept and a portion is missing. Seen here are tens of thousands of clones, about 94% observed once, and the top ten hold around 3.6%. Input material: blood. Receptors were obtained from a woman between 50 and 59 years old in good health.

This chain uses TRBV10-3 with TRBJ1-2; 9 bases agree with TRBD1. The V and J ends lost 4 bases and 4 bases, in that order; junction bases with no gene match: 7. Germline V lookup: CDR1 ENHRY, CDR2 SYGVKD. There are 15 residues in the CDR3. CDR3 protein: CAISGQQGAGYGYTF. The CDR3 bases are TGTGCCATCAGTGGTCAACAGGGGGCTGGCTATGGCTACACCTTC.

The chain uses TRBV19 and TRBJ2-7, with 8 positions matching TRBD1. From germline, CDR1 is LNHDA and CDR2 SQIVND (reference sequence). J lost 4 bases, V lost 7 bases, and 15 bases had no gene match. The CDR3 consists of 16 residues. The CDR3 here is CASNLPGQVPPYEQYF. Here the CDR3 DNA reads TGTGCCAGTAATCTACCGGGACAGGTACCCCCGTACGAGCAGTACTTC.